The 18 T cell receptor beta chains reported below all come from one sample, sequenced in a study of OX40 agonist ivuxolimab in advanced cancers. Library preparation used the immunoSEQ multiplex PCR assay. Sourced from immuneACCESS, this table was stored by TCRdb with only in-frame sequences that have V and J called. A share of the clones is absent; for the studies checked, an unresolved V gene accounts for under half, and the remainder has no known explanation. Counted in this sample were fewer than 90,000 clones; around 83% of them appeared once. Clones ranked in the top ten supply approximately 7.7% of the sample. The specimen was CD4+ or CD8+ T cells sorted from blood, collected in a trial of the OX40 agonist ivuxolimab. These receptors were collected from an adult with an advanced solid tumor such as melanoma, head and neck, liver or kidney cancer.

The chain combines TRBV21-1 with TRBJ2-3. TRBV21-1 is deemed a pseudogene. The CDR3 sequence is 12 residues long. CDR3 in amino acids: CASSTWADTQYF. The CDR3 DNA reads as TGTGCCAGCAGCACGTGGGCAGATACGCAGTATTTT.

The J gene is TRBJ1-6, the V gene TRBV5-1; 8 bases align to TRBD1. The CDR3 is 13 residues long. From germline, CDR1 is SGHRS and CDR2 YFSETQ. Germline trimming cut 6 bases from V and 9 bases from J; bases unmatched to any gene: 5. The DNA for the CDR3 is TGCGCCAGCATGGTCCAGGGGGCTTCACCCCTCCACTTT. The encoded protein is CASMVQGASPLHF.

The table lists this clone with many counts. The junction departs from the called germline gene at one end, perhaps through a read error. This rearrangement joins TRBV18 to TRBJ2-1; D unresolved. Germline values: CDR1 KGHSH, CDR2 LQKENI. The CDR3 covers 12 residues. The CDR3: CASSPNYYEQFF. In DNA form, the CDR3 reads TGTGCCAGCTCACCAAACTACTATGAGCAGTTCTTC. Combining the CDR3 with reference TRBV18 and TRBJ2-1 gives the whole variable domain NAGVMQNPRHLVRRRGQEARLRCSPMKGHSHVYWYRQLPEEGLKFMVYLQKENIIDESGMPKERFSAEFPKEGPSILRIQQVVRGDSAAYFCASSPNYYEQFFGPGTRLTVL.

The rearrangement uses TRBV4-3 and TRBJ2-7; D is perhaps TRBD1 or TRBD2 (5 bases each). Between the trimmed V and J ends, which lost 0 bases and 3 bases, there was a span of 12 bases. The CDR3 covers 15 residues. CDR1 and CDR2 from the germline V gene are LGHNA and YSLEER. CDR3 DNA sequence: TGCGCCAGCAGCCAAGATAGAGGGGTTAGCTACGAGCAGTACTTC. It encodes CASSQDRGVSYEQYF.

The chain uses TRBV20-1 and TRBJ1-1, with a weak D call TRBD1 (5 bases). Germline V gene lookup returns CDR1 DFQATT and CDR2 SNEGSKA (reference sequence). The CDR3 length is 11 residues. V lost 5 bases and J 10 bases, leaving 14 bases between the germline ends. The CDR3 protein is CSAGTLGGAFF. The CDR3 nucleotides read TGCAGTGCTGGGACCCTGGGAGGAGCTTTCTTT.

The rearrangement links TRBV2 to TRBJ2-3; no clear D gene. CDR1 SNHLY and CDR2 FYNNEI come from the germline V gene. The V end lost 5 bases, the J end lost 5 bases, and 5 bases lay between the germline ends. CDR3 length equals 11 residues. In DNA, the CDR3 is TGTGCCAGCAGTCCAGGAGATACGCAGTATTTT. It encodes CASSPGDTQYF.

The chain combines TRBV30 with TRBJ2-1; 8 bases line up with TRBD2. With 0 bases clipped from V and 4 bases from J, the junction kept 11 bases outside the gene matches. Looked up from germline, CDR1 is GTSNPN and CDR2 is SVGIG (reference sequence). The CDR3 sequence is 17 residues long. The CDR3 sequence: CAWSVLGSKRGYNEQFF. CDR3 nucleotides: TGTGCCTGGAGTGTACTGGGTTCTAAGCGGGGGTACAATGAGCAGTTCTTC.

V gene TRBV9 combines with J gene TRBJ2-7; TRBD2 is a possible D gene (5 bases). Germline CDR1 SGDLS, CDR2 YYNGEE. CDR3 length equals 15 residues. V was pared by 2 bases and J by 7 bases, with 19 bases between. This chain's CDR3 is CASSVGPGGGSEQYF. The CDR3 DNA reads as TGTGCCAGCAGCGTGGGTCCAGGAGGTGGGTCGGAGCAGTACTTC.

The chain links TRBV9 to TRBJ2-5; 9 nucleotides align to TRBD1. Germline V CDR1 and CDR2: SGDLS, YYNGEE. This CDR3 region has 15 residues. Trimming removed 4 bases from V and 4 bases from J; junction bases left unmatched: 8. DNA for the CDR3: TGTGCCAGCAGCTATGGGACAGGGCGGTCAGAGACCCAGTACTTC. Encoded protein: CASSYGTGRSETQYF. The full variable domain, completed using reference TRBV9 and TRBJ2-5, is DSGVTQTPKHLITATGQRVTLRCSPRSGDLSVYWYQQSLDQGLQFLIQYYNGEERAKGNILERFSAQQFPDLHSELNLSSLELGDSALYFCASSYGTGRSETQYFGPGTRLLVL.

V and J are TRBV6-5 and TRBJ1-1, with D unresolved. V gave up 10 bases and J gave up 5 bases, with 11 bases separating them. This CDR3 is 11 amino acids long. CDR1 and CDR2 from the germline V gene are MNHEY and SVGAGI. The CDR3 region is CATRLNTEAFF. CDR3 DNA sequence: TGTGCCACCCGACTAAATACTGAAGCTTTCTTT.

J is TRBJ2-1 and V is TRBV7-3; the D is unclear. CDR3 size: 13 residues. Between the trimmed V and J ends, which lost 5 bases and 4 bases, there was a span of 9 bases. CDR1 and CDR2 from the germline V gene are SGHTA and FQGTGA. CDR3 DNA: TGTGCCAGCAGCCTCGGACGGTACAATGAGCAGTTCTTC. Amino acid sequence: CASSLGRYNEQFF. Variable domain in full (rest from reference TRBV7-3 and TRBJ2-1): GAGVSQTPSNKVTEKGKYVELRCDPISGHTALYWYRQSLGQGPEFLIYFQGTGAADDSGLPNDRFFAVRPEGSVSTLKIQRTERGDSAVYLCASSLGRYNEQFFGPGTRLTVL.

This sequence joins TRBV19 and TRBJ2-7; D is unresolved. The CDR3 runs to 15 residues. The germline V gene encodes CDR1 LNHDA and CDR2 SQIVND (reference sequence). Trimming removed 3 bases from V and 0 bases from J, with 12 bases in between. CDR3 in DNA: TGTGCCAGTAGTATCTCGGTCGTCAGCTCCTACGAGCAGTACTTC. Translated, it gives CASSISVVSSYEQYF.

The V gene is TRBV27, the J gene TRBJ1-5; possibly TRBD1 for D (5 bases). From germline, CDR1 is MNHEY and CDR2 SMNVEV (reference sequence). The CDR3 runs to 15 residues. Trimming removed 2 bases at V and 0 bases at J, with 8 bases between. CDR3 DNA sequence: TGTGCCAGCAGTTTAACCAGGGATAGCAATCAGCCCCAGCATTTT. Translating gives CASSLTRDSNQPQHF.

The chain joins TRBV30 to TRBJ1-2; 7 bases line up with TRBD1. CDR1 is GTSNPN and CDR2 is SVGIG in the germline V gene (reference sequence). The CDR3 extends over 15 amino acids. J gave up 5 bases and V 1 base, and 10 bases lay outside the gene matches. The CDR3 region is CAWSALTGTVYGYTF. The CDR3 DNA sequence: TGTGCCTGGAGTGCTCTCACCGGGACAGTTTATGGCTACACCTTC.

The chain carries TRBV5-1 and TRBJ1-1; D gene ambiguous. V lost 2 bases, J lost 5 bases, and 7 bases lay in between. CDR3 size: 12 residues. The germline V gene encodes CDR1 SGHRS and CDR2 YFSETQ. The CDR3 region has the DNA TGCGCCAGCAGCTTTGACCGAACTGAAGCTTTCTTT. Its protein is CASSFDRTEAFF.

Regarding this clone: This specimen includes other DNA sequences encoding the same CDR3. This sequence joins TRBV10-3 and TRBJ1-3, with TRBD1 matching over 9 bases. Trimming removed 5 bases from V and 0 bases from J; junction bases left unmatched: 14. The length of the CDR3 is 19 residues. Germline-derived CDR1 and CDR2 are ENHRY and SYGVKD. The CDR3 reads CAISSTGTGLASSGNTIYF. The CDR3 DNA sequence: TGTGCCATCAGTAGTACCGGGACAGGGCTGGCGAGCTCTGGAAACACCATATATTTT.

This sequence joins TRBV18 and TRBJ1-6; no definite D call. Germline CDR1 reads KGHSH; CDR2 reads LQKENI. This CDR3 region has 16 residues. The V end was cut by 2 bases, the J end by 1 base, with 9 bases between. The CDR3 bases are TGTGCCAGCTCACCAGCGCGGGGTTCCTATAATTCACCCCTCCACTTT. Translation gives CASSPARGSYNSPLHF.

This rearrangement joins TRBV5-1 to TRBJ2-1; TRBD1 aligns across 9 bases. The V segment lost 3 bases and the J segment 9 bases; nucleotides outside the gene matches: 10. CDR1 is SGHRS, CDR2 YFSETQ, per germline. The CDR3 spans 15 residues. The CDR3 coding sequence is TGCGCCAGCAGCTGGGACGGGACAGGGCTAGCTGAGCAGTTCTTC. Protein product: CASSWDGTGLAEQFF.